A selection of T cell receptor beta chains follows, all from one sample in a study of molecular identifiers for immune sequencing clone quantification. TCRdb processed the PCR reads anew with MiXCR; each CDR3 protein has one entry. In the table there are some 66,000 distinct CDR3 sequences, over 15% of which are singletons. Material: naive CD8+ T cells from blood, with Jurkat cell RNA spiked in. These receptors were collected from a human donor in good health. Some libraries in this study had Jurkat cell RNA spiked in. The conserved cysteine and the conserved F or W are not part of the CDR3 here. Fields, in order: J gene, V gene, CDR3 length, D gene, CDR3 protein. The D gene is left open where the match is weak.

TRBJ2-3	TRBV4-1	14	.	ASSQENPGFSDTQY
TRBJ2-7	TRBV7-6	12	.	ASSLAGEAYEQY
TRBJ2-1	TRBV6-6	13	TRBD1	ASSYDRGTYNEQF
TRBJ2-3	TRBV20-1	15	TRBD2	SASLAGANPFEDTQY
TRBJ2-3	TRBV3-1	15	TRBD2	ASSQTLAGSPGDTQY
TRBJ2-1	TRBV7-9	15	.	ASSSPPPRTGYNEQF
TRBJ2-7	TRBV11-2	12	.	ASSYTSTVYEQY
TRBJ2-7	TRBV4-2	14	.	ASSQDFGGANYEQY
TRBJ2-1	TRBV4-3	14	.	ASSQDWGAGYNEQF
TRBJ2-1	TRBV11-3	15	.	ASSLGVGGRSYNEQF
TRBJ2-1	TRBV4-1	10	.	ASSQERGEQF
TRBJ2-1	TRBV20-1	13	.	SARETTGARGEQF
TRBJ1-2	TRBV12-3/TRBV12-4	13	.	ASGKAGALTYGYT
TRBJ1-1	TRBV7-6	14	TRBD1	ASRPDRGGQYTEAF
TRBJ2-1	TRBV24-1	12	TRBD2	ATSEGLAGAEQF
TRBJ1-6	TRBV4-1	11	.	ASTAGSSSPLH
TRBJ2-3	TRBV7-9	12	TRBD2	ASSFSGSSDTQY
TRBJ2-5	TRBV19	14	.	ASSIWIGENQETQY
TRBJ2-7	TRBV2	14	TRBD2	ASSTDSGGYPYEQY